What follows are 17 T cell receptor beta chains derived from one specimen sequenced in a study of blood T cell repertoires in COVID-19. Libraries were prepared by immunoSEQ multiplex PCR; TCRdb keeps only in-frame clonotypes and omits some of them. The data hold 110,000 to 150,000 clones, with 80% to 90% observed a single time. Sequencing was carried out using PBMCs or T cells enriched from blood (not recorded which). The receptors come from a man in his fifties or sixties who had recovered from COVID-19.

In DNA form, the CDR3 reads TGTGCCAGCAGTTTGGGACACGGCTCCTACAATGAGCAGTTCTTC. Amino acids: CASSLGHGSYNEQFF. The chain couples TRBV6-6 to TRBJ2-1; D possibly corresponds to TRBD1 (6 bases). Germline-derived CDR1 and CDR2 are MNHNY and SVGAGI (reference sequence). The CDR3 sequence is 15 residues long. V shed 4 bases and J shed 0 bases, with 10 bases lying between them.

This chain links TRBV12-3 or TRBV12-4 with TRBJ1-2; the match to TRBD1 covers 8 bases. The CDR3 runs 13 residues. V shed 5 bases and J 5 bases; nucleotides not matched to a gene: 4. CDR3 nucleotides: TGTGCCAGCAGTGTACAGGGGGGGTATGGCTACACCTTC. Translating gives CASSVQGGYGYTF.

V usage is TRBV4-1 and J usage is TRBJ1-3, with a possible D match to TRBD1 (5 bases). Germline values: CDR1 MGHRA, CDR2 YSYEKL. The CDR3 covers 18 residues. V dropped 0 bases and J dropped 0 bases, with 15 bases sitting between them. The CDR3 nucleotides read TGCGCCAGCAGCCAAGATCCATTTAAGGGGATCTCTGGAAACACCATATATTTT. This codes for CASSQDPFKGISGNTIYF.

The gene calls are TRBV5-6 and TRBJ1-2; D is ambiguous. CDR3 length: 15 amino acids. Germline CDR1 SGHDT, CDR2 YYEEEE. V gave up 0 bases and J gave up 0 bases, with 9 bases separating them. CDR3 protein: CASSLGLPANYGYTF. In DNA, the CDR3 is TGTGCCAGCAGCTTGGGACTGCCAGCTAACTATGGCTACACCTTC.

This chain links TRBV5-6 with TRBJ1-2; 7 positions match TRBD1. The CDR3 sequence is 15 residues long. The germline CDR1 and CDR2 sequences are SGHDT and YYEEEE. V shed 3 bases and J 3 bases; nucleotides not matched to a gene: 8. The CDR3 region has the DNA TGTGCCAGCAGCTCTGCGGCGGGACAGCACTATGGCTACACCTTC. It encodes CASSSAAGQHYGYTF.

The CDR3: CALGRTNSPLHF. CDR3 DNA: TGTGCTTTGGGCCGTACTAATTCACCCCTCCACTTT. The rearrangement joins TRBV30 to TRBJ1-6; the D is unclear. The CDR3 length is 12 residues. Germline assignment: CDR1 GTSNPN and CDR2 SVGIG (reference sequence). The full variable domain, in which reference TRBV30 and TRBJ1-6 provide the parts outside the CDR3, is SQTIHQWPATLVQPVGSPLSLECTVEGTSNPNLYWYRQAAGRGLQLLFYSVGIGQISSEVPQNLSASRPQDRQFILSSKKLLLSDSGFYLCALGRTNSPLHFGNGTRLTVT.

This clone was seen only once. The chain joins TRBV9 to TRBJ1-2; 10 bases agree with TRBD1. The ends lost 5 bases at V and 8 bases at J; junction bases unmatched: 12. Looked up from germline, CDR1 is SGDLS and CDR2 is YYNGEE. The CDR3 is made up of 15 amino acids. CDR3 bases: TGTGCCAGCAGTGACCCGAGACAGGGGGCTCACGGCTACACCTTC. This translates into CASSDPRQGAHGYTF.

The chain couples TRBV5-4 to TRBJ2-5, with D perhaps TRBD1 (6 bases). This CDR3 has 14 amino acids. Per the germline V gene, CDR1 is SGHNT and CDR2 is YYREEE (reference sequence). V lost 0 bases, J lost 5 bases, and 11 bases lay in between. Written as DNA, the CDR3 is TGTGCCAGCAGCTTGGGGGCAGGGGAGGAGACCCAGTACTTC. It yields the protein CASSLGAGEETQYF.

V and J are TRBV15 and TRBJ1-5, with a possible D match to TRBD1 (5 bases). The CDR3 loop spans 16 amino acids. Per germline, CDR1 LNHNV and CDR2 YYDKDF (reference sequence). The V and J ends lost 0 bases and 1 base respectively, with 10 bases between them. CDR3 DNA sequence: TGTGCCACCAGCAGAGAAGGGGTCGGGAGCAATCAGCCCCAGCATTTT. It yields the protein CATSREGVGSNQPQHF.

The gene calls are TRBV28 and TRBJ1-6; D ambiguous. Germline assignment: CDR1 MDHEN and CDR2 SYDVKM. This CDR3 has 15 residues. V was cut by 2 bases and J by 7 bases, with 12 bases left in between. CDR3 bases: TGTGCCAGCAGTTTAGATCAGAGGGCGAATTCACCCCTCCACTTT. It encodes CASSLDQRANSPLHF.

The chain carries TRBV30 and TRBJ2-3, with 11 bases matching TRBD2. Germline lookup yields CDR1 GTSNPN and CDR2 SVGIG (reference sequence). The CDR3 runs to 14 residues. The junction had 1 base not matched to a gene; V was cut back by 2 bases and J by 3 bases. Written as DNA, the CDR3 is TGTGCCTGGAGTAGGACTAGCGGGACAGATACGCAGTATTTT. Residues: CAWSRTSGTDTQYF.

This chain connects TRBV29-1 to TRBJ1-2, with unresolved D. V dropped 7 bases and J dropped 5 bases, with 11 bases sitting between them. The CDR3 runs 11 residues. The germline V gene encodes CDR1 SQVTM and CDR2 ANQGSEA. CDR3 sequence reads: CSARGAYGYTF. As DNA, the CDR3 is TGCAGCGCCCGAGGCGCATATGGCTACACCTTC.

This sequence joins TRBV30 and TRBJ1-2; 7 bases agree with TRBD1. J gave up 7 bases and V 4 bases, and 12 bases lay outside the gene matches. The CDR3 is made up of 14 amino acids. Germline CDR1 GTSNPN, CDR2 SVGIG (reference sequence). DNA of the CDR3: TGTGCCTGGAACCACGGCGAGGGGGCGGTTGGCTACACCTTC. It codes for CAWNHGEGAVGYTF.

The J gene is TRBJ2-2, the V gene TRBV11-3, with D maybe TRBD1 (6 bases). Trimming stripped 3 bases from V and 6 bases from J, with 14 bases between. This CDR3 region has 15 residues. Germline V gene data show CDR1 as SGHNT and CDR2 as YENEEA. In DNA, the CDR3 is TGTGCCAGCAGCTTTAGCAGGGGTCCGGCCGGGGAGCTGTTTTTT. It specifies CASSFSRGPAGELFF.

The chain carries TRBV5-4 and TRBJ1-4, with 8 bases fitting TRBD1. The CDR3 extends over 15 amino acids. The germline V gene encodes CDR1 SGHNT and CDR2 YYREEE (reference sequence). V trimming: 3 bases; J trimming: 7 bases; junction bases outside the gene matches: 8. DNA for the CDR3: TGTGCCAGCAGCTCCAGGGGGCCGAGTGGTGAAAAACTGTTTTTT. Protein product: CASSSRGPSGEKLFF.

V is TRBV29-1 and J is TRBJ2-1; 8 bases line up with TRBD1. CDR3 length: 12 amino acids. The V gene end was trimmed by 6 bases and the J gene end by 5 bases; junction bases not matched to a gene: 3. Per the germline V gene, CDR1 is SQVTM and CDR2 is ANQGSEA. This CDR3 reads CSVGDRHNEQFF. The CDR3 nucleotides read TGCAGCGTGGGGGACAGGCACAATGAGCAGTTCTTC.

This chain links TRBV3-1 (or the pseudogene TRBV3-2) with TRBJ1-5, with D unresolved. Germline assignment: CDR1 LGHDT and CDR2 YNNKEL (reference sequence). V lost 3 bases, J lost 0 bases, and 6 bases lay in between. This CDR3 contains 14 residues. DNA for the CDR3: TGTGCCAGCAGCCACCGGGGTAGCAATCAGCCCCAGCATTTT. It codes for CASSHRGSNQPQHF.